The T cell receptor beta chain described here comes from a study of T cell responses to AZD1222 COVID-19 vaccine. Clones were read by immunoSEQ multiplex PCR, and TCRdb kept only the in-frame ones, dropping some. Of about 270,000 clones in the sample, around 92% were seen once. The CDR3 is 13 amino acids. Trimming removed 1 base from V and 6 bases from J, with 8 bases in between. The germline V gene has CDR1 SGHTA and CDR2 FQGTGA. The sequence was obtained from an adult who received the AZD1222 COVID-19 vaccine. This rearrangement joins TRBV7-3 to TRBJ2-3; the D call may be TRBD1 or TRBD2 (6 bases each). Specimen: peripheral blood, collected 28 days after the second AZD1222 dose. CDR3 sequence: CASSLRGADTQYF. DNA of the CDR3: TGTGCCAGCAGCTTAAGGGGGGCTGATACGCAGTATTTT.